This T cell receptor (beta chain) was recovered during a study of cytomegalovirus exposure and HLA in healthy donors. PCR used 60 Vbeta primers and 13 Jbeta primers. Some clones are missing from TCRdb's copy, which holds only in-frame ones; the method was immunoSEQ multiplex PCR. The sample yields about 180,000 clones, about 80% seen once. The receptor was derived from a woman in her sixties in good health and CMV-seropositive. The sample consisted of PBMCs.

CDR3 in amino acids: CASSSGTGGPRYF. DNA of the CDR3: TGTGCCAGCAGCTCCGGGACGGGAGGACCTCGGTACTTC. The chain carries TRBV7-3 and TRBJ2-7; 7 nucleotides agree with TRBD2. CDR1 is SGHTA, CDR2 FQGTGA, per germline. CDR3 length: 13 residues. J lost 12 bases, V lost 4 bases, and 12 bases had no gene match.